This TCR beta chain was obtained from a study of cytomegalovirus exposure and HLA in healthy donors. Study-wide results and caveats: Rare sequences made up most TCRs, while some public TCRs were found in many donors. Later on, a genetic analysis was performed. It linked a missense variant in DCLRE1C with V- and J-gene trimming of TCR beta. Immune exposure information available was restricted to CMV serostatus. According to a later analysis, donors in an Asian-associated ancestry cluster reportedly had fewer N-insertions than the roughly 640-donor mean.

13 Jbeta primers and 60 Vbeta primers were used for the PCR. The data were produced by immunoSEQ multiplex PCR, yet TCRdb's version contains in-frame clones alone and is incomplete. This table has roughly 160,000 clones, about four fifths appearing once. Comment on this clone: The antigen remains undetermined.

V trimming: 1 base; J trimming: 1 base; junction bases outside the gene matches: 1. CDR1 SGHDN and CDR2 FVKESK come from the germline V gene. This CDR3 has 15 residues. Sample: PBMCs. This chain uses TRBV14 with TRBJ2-3, with 8 positions matching TRBD1. The sequence came from a boy aged 2-9 years in good health and CMV-seronegative. Written as DNA, the CDR3 is TGTGCCAGCAGCCAAGTCAGGGGGCGCACAGATACGCAGTATTTT. This encodes CASSQVRGRTDTQYF.